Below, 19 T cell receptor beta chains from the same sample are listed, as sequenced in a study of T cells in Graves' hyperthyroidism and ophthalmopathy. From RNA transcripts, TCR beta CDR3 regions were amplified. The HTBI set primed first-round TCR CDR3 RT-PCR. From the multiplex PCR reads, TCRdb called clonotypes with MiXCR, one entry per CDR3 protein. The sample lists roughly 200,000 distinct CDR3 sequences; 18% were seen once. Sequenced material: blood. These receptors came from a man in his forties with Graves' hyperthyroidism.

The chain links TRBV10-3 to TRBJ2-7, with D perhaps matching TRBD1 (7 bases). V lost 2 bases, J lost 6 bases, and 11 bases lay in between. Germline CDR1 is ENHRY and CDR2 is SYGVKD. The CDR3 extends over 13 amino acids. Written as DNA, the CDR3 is TGTGCCATCAGTGAGGGGCAGGGGGGCGAGCAGTACTTC. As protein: CAISEGQGGEQYF.

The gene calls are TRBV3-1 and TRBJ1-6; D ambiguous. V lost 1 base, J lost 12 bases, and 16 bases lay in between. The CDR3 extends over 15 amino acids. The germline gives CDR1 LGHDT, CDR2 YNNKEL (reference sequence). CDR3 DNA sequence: TGTGCCAGCAGCCAAGTTGCAGGACCTGATTTACCCCTCCACTTT. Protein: CASSQVAGPDLPLHF.

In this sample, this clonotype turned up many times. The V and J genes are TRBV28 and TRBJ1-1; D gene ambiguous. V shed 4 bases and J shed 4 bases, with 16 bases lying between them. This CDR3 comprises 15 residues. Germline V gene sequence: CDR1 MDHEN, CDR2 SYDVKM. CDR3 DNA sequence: TGTGCCAGCAGTTCAGGCCCCGGGAGAGGCACTGAAGCTTTCTTT. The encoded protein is CASSSGPGRGTEAFF.

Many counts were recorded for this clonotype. The CDR3 is CASSGGWTGSTGELFF. The CDR3 DNA sequence: TGTGCCAGTAGCGGCGGTTGGACCGGGTCCACCGGGGAGCTGTTTTTT. V and J are TRBV19 and TRBJ2-2; no definite D call. V was cut by 6 bases and J by 4 bases, with 18 bases left in between. The length of the CDR3 is 16 residues. CDR1 is LNHDA and CDR2 is SQIVND in the germline V gene (reference sequence). Full variable domain (missing parts from reference TRBV19 and TRBJ2-2): DGGITQSPKYLFRKEGQNVTLSCEQNLNHDAMYWYRQDPGQGLRLIYYSQIVNDFQKGDIAEGYSVSREKKESFPLTVTSAQKNPTAFYLCASSGGWTGSTGELFFGEGSRLTVL.

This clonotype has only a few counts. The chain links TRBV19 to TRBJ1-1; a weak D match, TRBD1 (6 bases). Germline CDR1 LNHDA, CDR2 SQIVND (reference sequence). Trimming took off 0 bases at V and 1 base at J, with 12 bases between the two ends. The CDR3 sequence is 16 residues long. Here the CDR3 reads CASSIDPGARNTEAFF. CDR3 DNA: TGTGCCAGTAGTATAGATCCGGGGGCGCGGAACACTGAAGCTTTCTTT.

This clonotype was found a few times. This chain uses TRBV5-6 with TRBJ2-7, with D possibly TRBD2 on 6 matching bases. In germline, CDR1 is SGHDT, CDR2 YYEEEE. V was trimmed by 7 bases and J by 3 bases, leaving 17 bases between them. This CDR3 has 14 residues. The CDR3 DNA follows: TGTGCCAGCGGTGGGGACTCGTGGGGCTACGAGCAGTACTTC. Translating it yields CASGGDSWGYEQYF.

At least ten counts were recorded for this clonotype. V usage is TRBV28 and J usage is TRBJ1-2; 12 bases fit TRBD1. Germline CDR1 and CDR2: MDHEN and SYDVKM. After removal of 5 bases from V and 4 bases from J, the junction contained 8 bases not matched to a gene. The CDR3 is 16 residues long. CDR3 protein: CASSGTGGKSSYGYTF. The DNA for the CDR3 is TGTGCCAGCAGTGGGACAGGGGGCAAGTCGTCCTATGGCTACACCTTC.

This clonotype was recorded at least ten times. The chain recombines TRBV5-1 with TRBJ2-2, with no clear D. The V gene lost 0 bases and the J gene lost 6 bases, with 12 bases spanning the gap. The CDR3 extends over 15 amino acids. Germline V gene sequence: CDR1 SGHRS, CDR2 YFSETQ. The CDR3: CASSLGPVTAGELFF. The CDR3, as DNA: TGCGCCAGCAGCTTGGGGCCTGTTACCGCCGGGGAGCTGTTTTTT.

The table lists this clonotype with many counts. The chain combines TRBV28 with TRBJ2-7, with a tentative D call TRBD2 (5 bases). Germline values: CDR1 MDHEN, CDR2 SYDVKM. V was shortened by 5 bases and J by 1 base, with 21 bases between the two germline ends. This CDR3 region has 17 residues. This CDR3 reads CASSPRAWYSGSYEQYF. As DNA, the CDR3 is TGTGCCAGCAGTCCAAGGGCATGGTACTCGGGGTCCTACGAGCAGTACTTC.

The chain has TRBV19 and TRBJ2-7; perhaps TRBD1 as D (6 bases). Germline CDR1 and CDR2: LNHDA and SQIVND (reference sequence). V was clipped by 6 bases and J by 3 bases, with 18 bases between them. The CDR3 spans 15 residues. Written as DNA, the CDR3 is TGTGCCAGTAGCATCGCCCCAGGGGTAGTCTACGAGCAGTACTTC. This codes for CASSIAPGVVYEQYF.

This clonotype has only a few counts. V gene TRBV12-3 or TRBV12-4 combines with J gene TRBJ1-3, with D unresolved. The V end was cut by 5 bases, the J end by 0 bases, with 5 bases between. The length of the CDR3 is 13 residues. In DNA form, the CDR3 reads TGTGCCAGCAGTCGGGTCTCTGGAAACACCATATATTTT. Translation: CASSRVSGNTIYF.

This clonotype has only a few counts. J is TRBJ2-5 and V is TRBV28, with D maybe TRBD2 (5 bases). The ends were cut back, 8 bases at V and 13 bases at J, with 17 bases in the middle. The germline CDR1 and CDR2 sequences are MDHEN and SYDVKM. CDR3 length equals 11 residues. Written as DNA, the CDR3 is TGTGCCAGCCTGACCGGGCGGGTGTGGTACTTC. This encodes CASLTGRVWYF.

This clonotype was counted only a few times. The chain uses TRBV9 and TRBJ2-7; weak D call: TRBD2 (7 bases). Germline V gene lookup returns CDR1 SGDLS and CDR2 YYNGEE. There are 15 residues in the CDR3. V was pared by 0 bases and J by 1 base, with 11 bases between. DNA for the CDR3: TGTGCCAGCAGCGTAGGAGGGGGGGGTTCCTACGAGCAGTACTTC. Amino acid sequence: CASSVGGGGSYEQYF.

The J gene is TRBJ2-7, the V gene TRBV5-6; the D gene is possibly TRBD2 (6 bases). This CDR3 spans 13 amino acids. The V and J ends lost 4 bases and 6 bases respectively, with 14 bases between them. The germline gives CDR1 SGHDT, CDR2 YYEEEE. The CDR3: CASSLMGGSEQYF. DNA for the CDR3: TGTGCCAGCAGCCTAATGGGGGGAAGCGAGCAGTACTTC.

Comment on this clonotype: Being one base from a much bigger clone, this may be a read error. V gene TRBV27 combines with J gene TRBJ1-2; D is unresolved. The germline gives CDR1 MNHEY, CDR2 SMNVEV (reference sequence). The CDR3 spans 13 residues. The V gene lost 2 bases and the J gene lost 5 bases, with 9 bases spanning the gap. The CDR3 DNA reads TGTGCCAGCAGTTTAGGGCCGGAGTATGGCTACACCTTC. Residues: CASSLGPEYGYTF.

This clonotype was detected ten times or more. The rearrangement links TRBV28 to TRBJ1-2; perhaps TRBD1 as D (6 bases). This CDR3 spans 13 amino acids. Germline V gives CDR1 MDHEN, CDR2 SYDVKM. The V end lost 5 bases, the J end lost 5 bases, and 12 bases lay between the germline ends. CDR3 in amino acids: CASSRTDLYGYTF. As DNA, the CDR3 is TGTGCCAGCAGTAGGACAGACTTATATGGCTACACCTTC.

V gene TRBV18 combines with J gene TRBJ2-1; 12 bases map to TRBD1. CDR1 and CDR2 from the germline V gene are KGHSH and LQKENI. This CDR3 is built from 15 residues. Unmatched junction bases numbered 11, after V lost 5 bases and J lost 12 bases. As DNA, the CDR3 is TGTGCCAGCTCATTTACCGGGACAGGGGGCGAGAGGCAGTTCTTC. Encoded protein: CASSFTGTGGERQFF.

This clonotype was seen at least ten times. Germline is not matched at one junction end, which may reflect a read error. CDR3 protein: CTSSTTGADTQYF. The DNA for the CDR3 is TGTACCAGCAGCACGACTGGGGCAGATACGCAGTATTTT. The J gene is TRBJ2-3, the V gene TRBV7-6; D call uncertain. Looked up from germline, CDR1 is SGHVS and CDR2 is FNYEAQ. The CDR3 is 13 residues long.

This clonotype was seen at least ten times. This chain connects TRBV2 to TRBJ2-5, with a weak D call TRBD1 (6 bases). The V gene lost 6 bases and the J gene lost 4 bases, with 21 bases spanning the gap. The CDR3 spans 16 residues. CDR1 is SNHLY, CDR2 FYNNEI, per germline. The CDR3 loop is CASRNWGQGGIETQYF. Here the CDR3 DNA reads TGTGCCAGCAGGAACTGGGGGCAGGGTGGTATAGAGACCCAGTACTTC.